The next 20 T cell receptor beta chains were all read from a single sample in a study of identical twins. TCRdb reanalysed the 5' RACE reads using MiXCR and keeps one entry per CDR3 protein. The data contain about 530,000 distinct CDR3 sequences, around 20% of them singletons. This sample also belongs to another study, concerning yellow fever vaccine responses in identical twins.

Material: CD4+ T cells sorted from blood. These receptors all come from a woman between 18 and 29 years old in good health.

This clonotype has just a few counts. In DNA form, the CDR3 reads TGCAGTGCCCCCGGACTAAGCACAGATACGCAGTATTTT. Protein sequence: CSAPGLSTDTQYF. V and J are TRBV20-1 and TRBJ2-3; D is possibly TRBD2 (6 bases). The germline V gene encodes CDR1 DFQATT and CDR2 SNEGSKA (reference sequence). The CDR3 is 13 residues long. V lost 6 bases, J lost 0 bases, and 10 bases lay in between.

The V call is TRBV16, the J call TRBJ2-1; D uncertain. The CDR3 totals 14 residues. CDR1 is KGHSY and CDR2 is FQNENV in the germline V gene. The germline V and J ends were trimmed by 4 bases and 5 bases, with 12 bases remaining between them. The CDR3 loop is CASSRRQTDNEQFF. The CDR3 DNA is TGTGCCAGCAGCCGCCGACAAACGGACAATGAGCAGTTCTTC. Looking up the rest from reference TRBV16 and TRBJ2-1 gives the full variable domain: GEEVAQTPKHLVRGEGQKAKLYCAPIKGHSYVFWYQQVLKNEFKFLISFQNENVFDETGMPKERFSAKCLPNSPCSLEIQATKLEDSAVYFCASSRRQTDNEQFFGPGTRLTVL.

As DNA, the CDR3 is TGTGCCAGCAGAGAGGTGGATACGCAGTATTTT. Protein: CASREVDTQYF. The chain recombines TRBV6-1 with TRBJ2-3; D ambiguous. The length of the CDR3 is 11 residues. The V end was cut by 6 bases, the J end by 6 bases, with 7 bases between. Germline V lookup: CDR1 MNHNS, CDR2 SASEGT.

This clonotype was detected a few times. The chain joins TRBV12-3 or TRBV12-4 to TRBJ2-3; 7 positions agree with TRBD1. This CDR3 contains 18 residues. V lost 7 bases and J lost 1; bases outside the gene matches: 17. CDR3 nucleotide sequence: TGTGCCAGCATAACCGGGACAGTCCCGAGTGATGGCACAGATACGCAGTATTTT. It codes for CASITGTVPSDGTDTQYF.

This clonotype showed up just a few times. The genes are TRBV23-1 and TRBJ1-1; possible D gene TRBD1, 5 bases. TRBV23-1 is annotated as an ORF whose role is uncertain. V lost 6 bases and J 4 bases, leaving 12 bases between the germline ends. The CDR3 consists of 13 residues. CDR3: CASSREAATEAFF. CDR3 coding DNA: TGCGCCAGCAGCAGGGAGGCAGCCACTGAAGCTTTCTTT.

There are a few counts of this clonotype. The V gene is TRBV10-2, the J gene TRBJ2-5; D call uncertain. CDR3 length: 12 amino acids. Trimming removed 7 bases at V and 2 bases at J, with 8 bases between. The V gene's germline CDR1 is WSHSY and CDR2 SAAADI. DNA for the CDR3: TGCGCCAGCAAGGGTGGACAAGAGACCCAGTACTTC. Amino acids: CASKGGQETQYF.

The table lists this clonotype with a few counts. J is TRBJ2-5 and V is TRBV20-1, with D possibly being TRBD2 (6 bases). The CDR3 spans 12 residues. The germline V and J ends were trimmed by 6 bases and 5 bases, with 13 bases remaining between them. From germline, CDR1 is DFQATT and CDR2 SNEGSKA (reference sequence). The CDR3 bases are TGCAGTGCGCGACTAGTTGGGGAGACCCAGTACTTC. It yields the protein CSARLVGETQYF.

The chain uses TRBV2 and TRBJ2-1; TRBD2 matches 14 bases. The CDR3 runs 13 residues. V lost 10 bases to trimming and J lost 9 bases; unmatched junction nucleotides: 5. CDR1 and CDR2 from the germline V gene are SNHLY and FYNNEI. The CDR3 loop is CATGLAGGLEQFF. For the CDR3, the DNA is TGTGCCACAGGACTAGCGGGGGGTCTTGAGCAGTTCTTC.

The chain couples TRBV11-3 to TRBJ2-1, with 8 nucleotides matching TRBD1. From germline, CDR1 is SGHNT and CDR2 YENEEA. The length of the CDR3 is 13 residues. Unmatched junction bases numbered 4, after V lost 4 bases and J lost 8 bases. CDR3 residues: CASSSDRADEQFF. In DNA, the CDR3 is TGTGCCAGCAGCTCGGACAGGGCTGATGAGCAGTTCTTC.

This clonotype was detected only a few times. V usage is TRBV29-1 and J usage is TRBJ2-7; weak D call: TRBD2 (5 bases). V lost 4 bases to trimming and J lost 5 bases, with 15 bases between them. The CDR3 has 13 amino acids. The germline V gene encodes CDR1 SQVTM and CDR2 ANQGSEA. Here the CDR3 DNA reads TGCAGCGTTGTTGCGGGCTCATGGGACGAGCAGTACTTC. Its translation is CSVVAGSWDEQYF.

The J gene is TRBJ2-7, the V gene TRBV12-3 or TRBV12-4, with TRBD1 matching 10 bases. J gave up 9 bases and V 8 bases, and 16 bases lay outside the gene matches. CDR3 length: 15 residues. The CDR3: CASARQGAHSAGQYF. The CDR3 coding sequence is TGTGCCAGCGCCCGACAGGGGGCGCACAGCGCGGGGCAGTACTTC.

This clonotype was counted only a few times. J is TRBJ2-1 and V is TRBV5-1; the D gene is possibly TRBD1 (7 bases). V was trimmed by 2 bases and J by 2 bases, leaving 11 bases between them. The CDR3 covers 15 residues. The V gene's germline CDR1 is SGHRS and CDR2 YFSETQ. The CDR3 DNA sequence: TGCGCCAGCAGCTTCCAGGGGGAGGCCTACAATGAGCAGTTCTTC. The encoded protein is CASSFQGEAYNEQFF.

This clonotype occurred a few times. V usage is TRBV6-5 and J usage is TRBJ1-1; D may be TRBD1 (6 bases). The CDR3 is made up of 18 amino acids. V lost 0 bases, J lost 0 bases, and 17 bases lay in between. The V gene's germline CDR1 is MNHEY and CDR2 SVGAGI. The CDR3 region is CASSYSTLGKGVNTEAFF. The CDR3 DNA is TGTGCCAGCAGTTACTCGACTTTGGGGAAGGGGGTGAACACTGAAGCTTTCTTT.

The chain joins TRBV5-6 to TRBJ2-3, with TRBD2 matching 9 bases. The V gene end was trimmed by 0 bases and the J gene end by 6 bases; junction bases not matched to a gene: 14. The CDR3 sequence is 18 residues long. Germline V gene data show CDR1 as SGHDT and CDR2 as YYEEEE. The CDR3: CASSLETLAGRMGDTQYF. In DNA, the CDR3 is TGTGCCAGCAGCTTGGAGACTCTAGCGGGACGAATGGGGGATACGCAGTATTTT.

The CDR3 sequence: CASQRTGGSEQFF. CDR3 DNA sequence: TGTGCCAGCCAACGGACAGGAGGTAGTGAGCAGTTCTTC. The J gene is TRBJ2-1, the V gene TRBV28, with 7 bases identical to TRBD1. The CDR3 covers 13 residues. Germline trimming cut 8 bases from V and 9 bases from J; bases unmatched to any gene: 10. Germline loops: CDR1 MDHEN, CDR2 SYDVKM.

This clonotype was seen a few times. The CDR3 nucleotides read TGTGCCAGCAGGTCTCGGGCTTACAATGAGCAGTTCTTC. Amino acids: CASRSRAYNEQFF. The chain recombines TRBV28 with TRBJ2-1; D is ambiguous. With 6 bases removed from V and 4 bases from J, the gap between germline ends came to 10 bases. CDR3 size: 13 residues. CDR1 and CDR2 from the germline V gene are MDHEN and SYDVKM.

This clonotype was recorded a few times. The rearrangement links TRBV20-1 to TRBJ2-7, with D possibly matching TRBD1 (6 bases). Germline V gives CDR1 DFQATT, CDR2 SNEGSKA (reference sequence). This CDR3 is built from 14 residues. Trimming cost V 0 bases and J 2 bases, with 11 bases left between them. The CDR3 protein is CSARDAGVPYEQYF. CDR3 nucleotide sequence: TGCAGTGCTAGAGATGCAGGGGTCCCCTACGAGCAGTACTTC.

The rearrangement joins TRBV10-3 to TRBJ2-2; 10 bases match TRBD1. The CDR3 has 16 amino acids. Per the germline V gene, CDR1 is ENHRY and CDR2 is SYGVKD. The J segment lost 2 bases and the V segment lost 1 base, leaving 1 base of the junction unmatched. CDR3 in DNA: TGTGCCATCAGTGAGTGGGACAGGGGTAACACCGGGGAGCTGTTTTTT. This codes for CAISEWDRGNTGELFF.

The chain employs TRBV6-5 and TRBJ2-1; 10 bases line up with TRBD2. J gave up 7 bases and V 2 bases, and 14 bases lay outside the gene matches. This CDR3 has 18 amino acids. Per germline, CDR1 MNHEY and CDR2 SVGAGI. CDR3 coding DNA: TGTGCCAGCAGTTACCAATCCGGAGCGGGAGGGCCGGTGAATGAGCAGTTCTTC. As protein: CASSYQSGAGGPVNEQFF.

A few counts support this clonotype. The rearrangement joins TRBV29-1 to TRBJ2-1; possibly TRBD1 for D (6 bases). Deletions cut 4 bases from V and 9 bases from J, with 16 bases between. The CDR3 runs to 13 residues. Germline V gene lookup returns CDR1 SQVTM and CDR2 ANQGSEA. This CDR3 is CSVATHRVGEQFF. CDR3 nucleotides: TGCAGCGTTGCAACCCACAGGGTTGGTGAGCAGTTCTTC.